This T cell receptor beta chain was sequenced for a study of cytomegalovirus exposure and HLA in healthy donors. Overall study results and limits: The study assumed roughly uniform donor sequencing depth for presence/absence analyses.

As for this clone: No antigen is known for it.

The CDR3 consists of 18 residues. Germline loops: CDR1 SGHVS, CDR2 FNYEAQ. V trimming: 0 bases; J trimming: 5 bases; junction bases outside the gene matches: 8. Vbeta (60) and Jbeta (13) primers were used in the PCR. In the authors' methods: An analysis that came later counted approximately 76 million unique TCR beta chains, about 10 million shared. The method was immunoSEQ multiplex PCR; TCRdb's version includes in-frame clones alone and lacks a portion of them. The V and J calls and clone size are taken from that table; D and trimming were inferred from the DNA. Of about 69,000 clones listed, roughly 74% are singletons.

This receptor was identified in a woman in her 30s in good health and CMV-seropositive. Sequencing was carried out using PBMCs. The chain joins TRBV7-6 to TRBJ2-1; 12 nucleotides agree with TRBD2. CDR3 DNA sequence: TGTGCCAGCAGCTTAGCGCCTTCGGCTAGCGGGAGGGACAATGAGCAGTTCTTC. Amino acids: CASSLAPSASGRDNEQFF.